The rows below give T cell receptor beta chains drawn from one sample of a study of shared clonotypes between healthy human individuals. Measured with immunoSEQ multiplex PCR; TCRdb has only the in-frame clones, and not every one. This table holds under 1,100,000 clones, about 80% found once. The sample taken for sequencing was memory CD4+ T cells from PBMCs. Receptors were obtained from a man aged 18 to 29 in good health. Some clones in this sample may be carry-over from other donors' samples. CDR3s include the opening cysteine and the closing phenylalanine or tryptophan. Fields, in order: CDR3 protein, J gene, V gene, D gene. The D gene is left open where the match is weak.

CASSLRVGAYGYTF,TRBJ1-2,TRBV7-2,NA
CASSLTGGLYGYTF,TRBJ1-2,TRBV5-1,TRBD1
CASSLKLAGGPPDTQYF,TRBJ2-3,TRBV7-3,TRBD2
CASSLGGGRDYEQYF,TRBJ2-7,TRBV7-2,TRBD2
CASSFPGGSNQPQHF,TRBJ1-5,TRBV28,NA
CASSRGDSNQPQHF,TRBJ1-5,TRBV7-9,NA
CASSTPGRYYEQYF,TRBJ2-7,TRBV28,NA
CASSRQTEYEQYF,TRBJ2-7,TRBV5-1,NA
CASSLGQPNYGYTF,TRBJ1-2,TRBV5-1,NA
CASRPTGTDTQYF,TRBJ2-3,TRBV28,NA
CATSRGSGGQETQYF,TRBJ2-5,TRBV15,TRBD2
CATGASFDEQYF,TRBJ2-7,TRBV28,NA
CASSLAGTMRSSYEQYF,TRBJ2-7,TRBV5-1,NA
CASSLTGGTNTGELFF,TRBJ2-2,TRBV7-3,NA
CASSLTIGRVSHNEQFF,TRBJ2-1,TRBV7-3,NA
CASTSGIYNEQFF,TRBJ2-1,TRBV28,TRBD2
CASSPWTGDNEKLFF,TRBJ1-4,TRBV27,TRBD1
CASRPTSVSETQYF,TRBJ2-5,TRBV4-3,TRBD2
CASSIGSRRGRRTGELLF,TRBJ2-2,TRBV19,TRBD2
CSVGNRDRGYGYTF,TRBJ1-2,TRBV29-1,NA